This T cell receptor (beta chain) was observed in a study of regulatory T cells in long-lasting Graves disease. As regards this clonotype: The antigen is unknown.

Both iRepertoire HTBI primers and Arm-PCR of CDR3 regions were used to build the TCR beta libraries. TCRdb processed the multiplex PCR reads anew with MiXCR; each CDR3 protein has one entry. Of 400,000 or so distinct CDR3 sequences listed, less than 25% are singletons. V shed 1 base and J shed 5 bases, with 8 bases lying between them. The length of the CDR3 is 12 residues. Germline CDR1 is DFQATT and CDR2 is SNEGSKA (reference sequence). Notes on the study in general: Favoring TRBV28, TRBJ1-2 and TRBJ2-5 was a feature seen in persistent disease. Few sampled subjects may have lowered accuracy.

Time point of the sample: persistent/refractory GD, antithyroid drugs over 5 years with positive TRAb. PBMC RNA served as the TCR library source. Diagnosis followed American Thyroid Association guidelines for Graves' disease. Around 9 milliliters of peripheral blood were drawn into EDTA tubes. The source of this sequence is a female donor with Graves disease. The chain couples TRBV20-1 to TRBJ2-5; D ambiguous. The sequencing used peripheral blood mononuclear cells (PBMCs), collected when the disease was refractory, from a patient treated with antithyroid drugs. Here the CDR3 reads CSARVLGETQYF. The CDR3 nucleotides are TGCAGTGCTAGAGTTCTGGGGGAGACCCAGTACTTC.